These 28 T cell receptor beta chains originate from one sample sequenced in a study of CD8 T cells in Susac syndrome. A quantity of roughly 0.5 to 1 ug RNA underwent reverse transcription using random hexamers. TCRdb called the immunoSEQ multiplex PCR reads again in MiXCR, with one record for every CDR3 protein. Here the sample spans approximately 300,000 distinct CDR3 sequences, roughly 90% being singletons. Sequencing was performed on CD8+ T cells from PBMCs. These receptor sequences come from a human donor with multiple sclerosis.

CDR3 loop: CASILASGELFF. The DNA for the CDR3 is TGTGCCAGCATCCTGGCATCCGGGGAGCTGTTTTTT. This chain links TRBV7-9 with TRBJ2-2; D gene unclear. Germline loops: CDR1 SEHNR, CDR2 FQNEAQ (reference sequence). The CDR3 spans 12 residues. The ends were cut back, 7 bases at V and 6 bases at J, with 9 bases in the middle.

The gene calls are TRBV7-8 and TRBJ2-7; TRBD2 matches at 7 bases. This CDR3 has 14 amino acids. Losses at the gene ends were 2 bases for V and 2 bases for J; bases not matched to a gene: 3. Germline V CDR1 and CDR2: SGHVS, FQNEAQ. This CDR3 reads CASSLRRETYEQYF. The DNA of the CDR3 is TGTGCCAGCAGCTTAAGGCGGGAGACCTACGAGCAGTACTTC.

V gene TRBV27 combines with J gene TRBJ1-6; no clear D. Trimming removed 4 bases at V and 9 bases at J, with 10 bases between. The CDR3 extends over 13 amino acids. Germline V gene sequence: CDR1 MNHEY, CDR2 SMNVEV (reference sequence). This chain's CDR3 is CASSSTSGSPLHF. The CDR3 DNA is TGTGCCAGCAGTTCCACTAGCGGTTCACCCCTCCACTTT.

The rearrangement joins TRBV7-6 to TRBJ2-3; 7 nucleotides match TRBD2. The germline gives CDR1 SGHVS, CDR2 FNYEAQ. After removal of 4 bases from V and 7 bases from J, the junction contained 11 bases not matched to a gene. This CDR3 contains 15 residues. The DNA for the CDR3 is TGTGCCAGCAGCTCGCTAGCGGTAGCCCTTAATACGCAGTATTTT. Its translation is CASSSLAVALNTQYF. Full variable domain (rest looked up from reference TRBV7-6 and TRBJ2-3): GAGVSQSPRYKVTKRGQDVALRCDPISGHVSLYWYRQALGQGPEFLTYFNYEAQQDKSGLPNDRFSAERPEGSISTLTIQRTEQRDSAMYRCASSSLAVALNTQYFGPGTRLTVL.

This clonotype was seen only a few times. V gene TRBV3-1 combines with J gene TRBJ2-7; D remains ambiguous. CDR1 is LGHDT and CDR2 is YNNKEL in the germline V gene (reference sequence). This CDR3 has 15 residues. The germline V and J ends were trimmed by 0 bases and 0 bases, with 9 bases remaining between them. CDR3 protein: CASSQDNDVSYEQYF. CDR3 sequence (DNA): TGTGCCAGCAGCCAAGATAATGATGTCTCCTACGAGCAGTACTTC.

The chain links TRBV10-3 to TRBJ1-1; D ambiguous. Looked up from germline, CDR1 is ENHRY and CDR2 is SYGVKD. Trimming pared 6 bases from V and 3 bases from J, leaving 20 bases between. The CDR3 has 16 residues. The CDR3 nucleotides read TGTGCCATCAGGGCTTCGGGAGGCGGTCGGGACACTGAAGCTTTCTTT. Its translation: CAIRASGGGRDTEAFF.

J is TRBJ1-2 and V is TRBV5-4; D ambiguous. Germline CDR1 SGHNT, CDR2 YYREEE (reference sequence). V lost 7 bases to trimming and J lost 0 bases, with 13 bases between them. CDR3 length: 14 amino acids. This CDR3 reads CASYRASPNYGYTF. CDR3 bases: TGTGCCAGCTACCGGGCTTCCCCTAACTATGGCTACACCTTC.

The V gene is TRBV14, the J gene TRBJ1-1, with unresolved D. Per the germline V gene, CDR1 is SGHDN and CDR2 is FVKESK. The CDR3 sequence is 13 residues long. Deletions cut 3 bases from V and 2 bases from J, with 7 bases between. The CDR3 here is CASSQEINTEAFF. CDR3 DNA: TGTGCCAGCAGCCAGGAGATTAACACTGAAGCTTTCTTT.

The rearrangement links TRBV6-5 to TRBJ2-7, with 7 bases that match TRBD1. V lost 4 bases, J lost 0 bases, and 6 bases stayed unmatched. The length of the CDR3 is 15 residues. Germline V lookup: CDR1 MNHEY, CDR2 SVGAGI. CDR3 sequence (DNA): TGTGCCAGCAGTTGGACAGGCCAATCCTCCTACGAGCAGTACTTC. The encoded protein is CASSWTGQSSYEQYF.

CDR3 bases: TGCAGTGCTAGAGTGGCCGGGGATTCCTACGAGCAGTACTTC. It is translated as CSARVAGDSYEQYF. This rearrangement joins TRBV20-1 to TRBJ2-7; possible D gene TRBD2, 5 bases. V was shortened by 1 base and J by 1 base, with 11 bases between the two germline ends. This CDR3 spans 14 amino acids. CDR1 is DFQATT, CDR2 SNEGSKA, per germline (reference sequence).

The chain is built from TRBV19 and TRBJ1-1, with D unclear. There are 14 residues in the CDR3. CDR1 and CDR2 from the germline V gene are LNHDA and SQIVND (reference sequence). V lost 6 bases and J 0 bases, leaving 11 bases between the germline ends. CDR3 residues: CASRIDTLNTEAFF. The DNA of the CDR3 is TGTGCCAGTAGAATCGACACCTTGAACACTGAAGCTTTCTTT.

This sequence joins TRBV3-1 and TRBJ2-2; TRBD1 agrees at 8 bases. The CDR3 covers 18 residues. Germline CDR1 reads LGHDT; CDR2 reads YNNKEL (reference sequence). The J segment lost 4 bases and the V segment lost 4 bases, leaving 14 bases of the junction unmatched. CDR3 nucleotide sequence: TGTGCCAGCAGCCCAATGAACAGGGGGGCCGATTTCACCGGGGAGCTGTTTTTT. This gives the protein CASSPMNRGADFTGELFF. Variable domain in full (rest from reference TRBV3-1 and TRBJ2-2): DTAVSQTPKYLVTQMGNDKSIKCEQNLGHDTMYWYKQDSKKFLKIMFSYNNKELIINETVPNRFSPKSPDKAHLNLHINSLELGDSAVYFCASSPMNRGADFTGELFFGEGSRLTVL.

The chain combines TRBV19 with TRBJ2-7; D may correspond to TRBD1 or TRBD2 (5 bases each). The CDR3 runs 14 residues. Between the trimmed V and J ends, which lost 6 bases and 2 bases, there was a span of 14 bases. Germline V gives CDR1 LNHDA, CDR2 SQIVND (reference sequence). CDR3 in amino acids: CASRGRDRTYEQYF. The CDR3 DNA sequence: TGTGCCAGTAGGGGCCGGGACCGGACCTACGAGCAGTACTTC. The full variable domain, rest sourced from reference TRBV19 and TRBJ2-7, is DGGITQSPKYLFRKEGQNVTLSCEQNLNHDAMYWYRQDPGQGLRLIYYSQIVNDFQKGDIAEGYSVSREKKESFPLTVTSAQKNPTAFYLCASRGRDRTYEQYFGPGTRLTVT.

CDR3 loop: CASSIGKVGNQPQHF. The CDR3 nucleotides read TGTGCCAGTAGTATAGGCAAGGTTGGCAATCAGCCCCAGCATTTT. The chain employs TRBV19 and TRBJ1-5; D remains unclear. The CDR3 totals 15 residues. V dropped 1 base and J dropped 2 bases, with 9 bases sitting between them. CDR1 is LNHDA and CDR2 is SQIVND in the germline V gene (reference sequence).

The DNA of the CDR3 is TGCAGTGCTAGAGGATGGGACGCTGGAGGAGATCAGCCCCAGCATTTT. This translates into CSARGWDAGGDQPQHF. The chain carries TRBV20-1 and TRBJ1-5; D may be TRBD1 (5 bases). The CDR3 spans 16 residues. The germline V and J ends were trimmed by 1 base and 5 bases, with 18 bases remaining between them. Germline CDR1 reads DFQATT; CDR2 reads SNEGSKA (reference sequence).

CDR3 DNA sequence: TGCGCCAGCAGCCAGGCTACCTGGGGCCAGGGGAGCTCCTACGAGCAGTACTTC. The encoded protein is CASSQATWGQGSSYEQYF. The chain uses TRBV4-3 and TRBJ2-7; possibly TRBD1 for D (6 bases). This CDR3 contains 18 residues. Germline loops: CDR1 LGHNA, CDR2 YSLEER. V lost 3 bases to trimming and J lost 0 bases, with 21 bases between them.

This clonotype was seen only once. The chain couples TRBV9 to TRBJ2-7; 11 bases map to TRBD2. Looked up from germline, CDR1 is SGDLS and CDR2 is YYNGEE. V shed 3 bases, J shed 4 bases, and the junction held 6 bases outside the gene matches. The CDR3 is made up of 15 amino acids. Here the CDR3 DNA reads TGTGCCAGCAGCGCATCTAGCGGGAGGCCTTACGAGCAGTACTTC. Amino acid sequence: CASSASSGRPYEQYF.

This clonotype was observed a handful of times. The rearrangement uses TRBV20-1 and TRBJ2-1; 12 bases map to TRBD2. Germline V gene lookup returns CDR1 DFQATT and CDR2 SNEGSKA (reference sequence). With 2 bases clipped from V and 3 bases from J, the junction kept 8 bases outside the gene matches. There are 17 residues in the CDR3. Written as DNA, the CDR3 is TGCAGTGCTAGACCGACTAGCGGGAGTGTGTTCTACAATGAGCAGTTCTTC. Translating gives CSARPTSGSVFYNEQFF.

V is TRBV27 and J is TRBJ1-2; 7 nucleotides agree with TRBD1. The CDR3 spans 15 residues. The junction had 8 bases not matched to a gene; V was cut back by 3 bases and J by 4 bases. In germline, CDR1 is MNHEY, CDR2 SMNVEV (reference sequence). Written as DNA, the CDR3 is TGTGCCAGCAGTTTGGCCGGGACAGACGTCTATGGCTACACCTTC. Encoded protein: CASSLAGTDVYGYTF.

The chain joins TRBV28 to TRBJ2-7, with TRBD2 as a possible D gene (6 bases). Germline CDR1 reads MDHEN; CDR2 reads SYDVKM. The CDR3 is made up of 15 amino acids. Trimming stripped 3 bases from V and 4 bases from J, with 16 bases between. For the CDR3, the DNA is TGTGCCAGCAGTTTGCTTAGCGGCACTGGGTACGAGCAGTACTTC. This sequence encodes CASSLLSGTGYEQYF.

This chain connects TRBV12-3 or TRBV12-4 to TRBJ1-3; a possible D gene is TRBD1 (5 bases). The CDR3 is 14 residues long. V was shortened by 3 bases and J by 0 bases, with 6 bases between the two germline ends. The CDR3 coding sequence is TGTGCCAGCAGTTTTGGGACCTCTGGAAACACCATATATTTT. It translates to CASSFGTSGNTIYF.

J is TRBJ2-3 and V is TRBV27, with 7 bases lining up with TRBD2. CDR1 is MNHEY, CDR2 SMNVEV, per germline (reference sequence). CDR3 length equals 15 residues. The J segment lost 1 base and the V segment lost 3 bases, leaving 4 bases of the junction unmatched. This chain's CDR3 is CASSLVLAGTDTQYF. The DNA of the CDR3 is TGTGCCAGCAGTTTGGTGCTAGCGGGCACAGATACGCAGTATTTT.

This chain connects TRBV4-3 to TRBJ1-6; TRBD1 is a possible D gene (5 bases). Trimming removed 0 bases from V and 10 bases from J, with 19 bases in between. The CDR3 is 17 amino acids. CDR1 is LGHNA, CDR2 YSLEER, per germline. The CDR3 sequence: CASSQDAVVMGLSPLHF. CDR3 bases: TGCGCCAGCAGCCAAGATGCGGTTGTGATGGGACTCTCACCCCTCCACTTT.

J is TRBJ1-3 and V is TRBV2; tentative D call: TRBD1 (6 bases). CDR1 is SNHLY and CDR2 is FYNNEI in the germline V gene. There are 15 residues in the CDR3. Trimming took off 2 bases at V and 4 bases at J, with 12 bases between the two ends. CDR3 residues: CASSEPPGEGNTIYF. The CDR3 DNA reads as TGTGCCAGCAGTGAACCCCCAGGGGAAGGAAACACCATATATTTT.

This chain joins TRBV20-1 and TRBJ2-3, with 7 positions matching TRBD2. Germline V gene lookup returns CDR1 DFQATT and CDR2 SNEGSKA (reference sequence). The CDR3 consists of 19 residues. Trimming at V came to 0 bases and at J to 2 bases, leaving 17 bases not matched to a gene. Written as DNA, the CDR3 is TGCAGTGCTAGAGATCTGTCCAGCGGGGTACGTCTCCACACAGATACGCAGTATTTT. Translated, it gives CSARDLSSGVRLHTDTQYF.

The chain is built from TRBV30 and TRBJ1-1; D ambiguous. V lost 6 bases to trimming and J lost 7 bases, with 9 bases between them. The CDR3 length is 10 residues. Germline assignment: CDR1 GTSNPN and CDR2 SVGIG (reference sequence). CDR3 bases: TGTGCCTGCTACGTAGGTGAAGCTTTCTTT. This sequence encodes CACYVGEAFF.

This chain links TRBV2 with TRBJ2-2, with D perhaps TRBD2 (6 bases). CDR3 length equals 13 residues. Germline CDR1 reads SNHLY; CDR2 reads FYNNEI. Trimming removed 9 bases from V and 7 bases from J, with 15 bases in between. The CDR3 coding sequence is TGTGCCAGTTACGAGGGAGGATTCGGGGAGCTGTTTTTT. Translated, it gives CASYEGGFGELFF. Combining the CDR3 with reference TRBV2 and TRBJ2-2 gives the whole variable domain EPEVTQTPSHQVTQMGQEVILRCVPISNHLYFYWYRQILGQKVEFLVSFYNNEISEKSEIFDDQFSVERPDGSNFTLKIRSTKLEDSAMYFCASYEGGFGELFFGEGSRLTVL.

V is TRBV9 and J is TRBJ2-7; D is unclear. This CDR3 is 14 amino acids long. V was shortened by 0 bases and J by 7 bases, with 14 bases between the two germline ends. Germline lookup yields CDR1 SGDLS and CDR2 YYNGEE. The CDR3 region is CASSVGTKTEEQYF. CDR3 in DNA: TGTGCCAGCAGCGTAGGAACCAAGACGGAGGAGCAGTACTTC.